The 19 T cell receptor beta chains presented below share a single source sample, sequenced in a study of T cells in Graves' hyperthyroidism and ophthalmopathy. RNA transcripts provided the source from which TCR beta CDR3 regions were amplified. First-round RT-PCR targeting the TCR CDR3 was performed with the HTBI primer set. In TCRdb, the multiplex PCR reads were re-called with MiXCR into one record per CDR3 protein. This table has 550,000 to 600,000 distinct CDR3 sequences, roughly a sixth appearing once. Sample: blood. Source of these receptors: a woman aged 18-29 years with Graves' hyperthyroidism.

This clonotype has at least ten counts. The CDR3 sequence: CASSRFNSGRGLETQYF. The CDR3 DNA sequence: TGTGCCAGCAGTCGATTTAATAGCGGGAGAGGGTTGGAGACCCAGTACTTC. The V gene is TRBV12-3 or TRBV12-4, the J gene TRBJ2-5; 9 bases are shared with TRBD2. Trimming at V came to 5 bases and at J to 5 bases, leaving 15 bases not matched to a gene. This CDR3 contains 17 residues.

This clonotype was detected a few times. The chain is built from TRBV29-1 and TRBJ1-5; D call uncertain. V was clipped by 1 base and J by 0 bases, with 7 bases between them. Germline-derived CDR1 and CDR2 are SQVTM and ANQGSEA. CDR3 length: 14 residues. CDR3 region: CSVEVPDSNQPQHF. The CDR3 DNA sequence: TGCAGCGTTGAAGTTCCGGATAGCAATCAGCCCCAGCATTTT.

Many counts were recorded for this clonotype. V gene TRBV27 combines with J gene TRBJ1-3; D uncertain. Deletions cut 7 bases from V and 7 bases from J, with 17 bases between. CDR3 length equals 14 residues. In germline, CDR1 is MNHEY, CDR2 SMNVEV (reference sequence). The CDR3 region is CASKITRLENTIYF. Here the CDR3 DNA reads TGTGCCAGCAAAATAACTCGTCTCGAGAACACCATATATTTT.

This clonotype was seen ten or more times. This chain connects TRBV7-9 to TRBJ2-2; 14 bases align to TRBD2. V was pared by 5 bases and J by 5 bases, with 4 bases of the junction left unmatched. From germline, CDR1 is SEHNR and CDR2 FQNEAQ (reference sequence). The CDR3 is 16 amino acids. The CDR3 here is CASSAGLAGGTGELFF. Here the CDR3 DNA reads TGTGCCAGCAGCGCTGGACTAGCGGGAGGTACCGGGGAGCTGTTTTTT. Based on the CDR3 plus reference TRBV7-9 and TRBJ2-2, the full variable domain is DTGVSQNPRHKITKRGQNVTFRCDPISEHNRLYWYRQTLGQGPEFLTYFQNEAQLEKSRLLSDRFSAERPKGSFSTLEIQRTEQGDSAMYLCASSAGLAGGTGELFFGEGSRLTVL.

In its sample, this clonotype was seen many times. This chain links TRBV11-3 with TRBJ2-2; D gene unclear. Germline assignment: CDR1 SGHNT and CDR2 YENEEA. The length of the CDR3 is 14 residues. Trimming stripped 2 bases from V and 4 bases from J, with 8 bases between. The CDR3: CASSLTDTTGELFF. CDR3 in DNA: TGTGCCAGCAGCTTAACAGATACCACCGGGGAGCTGTTTTTT.

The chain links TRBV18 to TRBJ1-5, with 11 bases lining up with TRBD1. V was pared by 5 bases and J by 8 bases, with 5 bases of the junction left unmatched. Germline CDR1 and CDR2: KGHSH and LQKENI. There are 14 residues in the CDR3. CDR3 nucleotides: TGTGCCAGCTCAGAAGGACAGGGGGCAAAGCCCCAGCATTTT. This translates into CASSEGQGAKPQHF.

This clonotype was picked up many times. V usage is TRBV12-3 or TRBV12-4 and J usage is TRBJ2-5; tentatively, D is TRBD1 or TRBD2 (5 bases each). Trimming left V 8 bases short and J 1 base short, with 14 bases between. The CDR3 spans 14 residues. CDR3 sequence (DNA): TGTGCCAGCGCGGGCAGGGCCCTCCAAGAGACCCAGTACTTC. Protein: CASAGRALQETQYF.

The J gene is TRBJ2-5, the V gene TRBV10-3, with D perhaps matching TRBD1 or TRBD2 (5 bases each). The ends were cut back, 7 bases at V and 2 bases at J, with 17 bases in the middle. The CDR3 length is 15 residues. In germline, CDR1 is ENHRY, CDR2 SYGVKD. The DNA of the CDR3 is TGTGCCATCACCTCGGGACGGCGAACTCAAGAGACCCAGTACTTC. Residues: CAITSGRRTQETQYF.

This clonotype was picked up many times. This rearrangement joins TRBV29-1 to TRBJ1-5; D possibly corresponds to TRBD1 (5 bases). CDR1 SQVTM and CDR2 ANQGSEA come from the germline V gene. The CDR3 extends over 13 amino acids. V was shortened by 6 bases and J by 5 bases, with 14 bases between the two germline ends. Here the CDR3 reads CSVAPGRDQPQHF. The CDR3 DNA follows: TGCAGCGTCGCTCCGGGACGAGATCAGCCCCAGCATTTT.

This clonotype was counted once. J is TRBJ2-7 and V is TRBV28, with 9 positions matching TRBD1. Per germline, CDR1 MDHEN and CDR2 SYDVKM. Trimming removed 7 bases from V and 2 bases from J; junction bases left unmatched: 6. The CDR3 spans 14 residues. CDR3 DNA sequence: TGTGCCAGCAATGATGGGACAGGGACCTACGAGCAGTACTTC. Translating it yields CASNDGTGTYEQYF.

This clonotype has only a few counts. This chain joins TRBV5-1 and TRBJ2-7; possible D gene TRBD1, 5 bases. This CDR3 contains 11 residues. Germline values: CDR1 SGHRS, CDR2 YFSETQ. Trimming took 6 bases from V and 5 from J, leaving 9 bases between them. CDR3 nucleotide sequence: TGCGCCAGCACAGCAGGGCACGAGCAGTACTTC. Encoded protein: CASTAGHEQYF.

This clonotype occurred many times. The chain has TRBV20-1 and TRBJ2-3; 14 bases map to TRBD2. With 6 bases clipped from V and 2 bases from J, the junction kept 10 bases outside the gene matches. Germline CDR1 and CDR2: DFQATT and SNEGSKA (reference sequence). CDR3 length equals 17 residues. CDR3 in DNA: TGCAGTGCGACGACCGGACTAGCGGGGGGAAACACAGATACGCAGTATTTT. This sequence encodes CSATTGLAGGNTDTQYF.

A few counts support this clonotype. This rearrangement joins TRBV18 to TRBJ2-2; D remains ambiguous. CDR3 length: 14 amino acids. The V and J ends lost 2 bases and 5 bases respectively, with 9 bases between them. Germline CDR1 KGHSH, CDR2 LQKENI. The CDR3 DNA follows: TGTGCCAGCTCACCAAGTGGCCGGACCGGGGAGCTGTTTTTT. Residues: CASSPSGRTGELFF.

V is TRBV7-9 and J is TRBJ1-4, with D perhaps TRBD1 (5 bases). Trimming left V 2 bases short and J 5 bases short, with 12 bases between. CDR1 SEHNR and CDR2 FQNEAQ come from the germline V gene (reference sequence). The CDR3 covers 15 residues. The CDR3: CASSLRGRGNEKLFF. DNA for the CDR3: TGTGCCAGCAGCTTACGCGGGCGGGGGAATGAAAAACTGTTTTTT.

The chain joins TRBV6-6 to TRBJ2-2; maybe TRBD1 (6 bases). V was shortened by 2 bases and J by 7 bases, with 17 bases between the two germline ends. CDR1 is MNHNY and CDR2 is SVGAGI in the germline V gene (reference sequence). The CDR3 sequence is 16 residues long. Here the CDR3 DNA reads TGTGCCAGCAGTTACCTTACAGGGTGGGGTGTCGGGGAGCTGTTTTTT. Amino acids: CASSYLTGWGVGELFF.

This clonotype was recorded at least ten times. This CDR3 reads CASSPTEKGPQHF. The CDR3 DNA follows: TGTGCCAGCAGTCCGACAGAAAAAGGGCCCCAGCATTTT. The gene calls are TRBV12-3 or TRBV12-4 and TRBJ1-5, with D perhaps matching TRBD1 (5 bases). This CDR3 is built from 13 residues. V was pared by 5 bases and J by 9 bases, with 14 bases between.

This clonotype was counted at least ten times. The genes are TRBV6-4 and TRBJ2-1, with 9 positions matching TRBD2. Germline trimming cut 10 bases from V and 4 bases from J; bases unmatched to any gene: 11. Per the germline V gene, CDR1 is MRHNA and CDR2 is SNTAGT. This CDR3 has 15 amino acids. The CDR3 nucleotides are TGTGCCACCGCTCCTGCGACTAGCGGTTACAATGAGCAGTTCTTC. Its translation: CATAPATSGYNEQFF.

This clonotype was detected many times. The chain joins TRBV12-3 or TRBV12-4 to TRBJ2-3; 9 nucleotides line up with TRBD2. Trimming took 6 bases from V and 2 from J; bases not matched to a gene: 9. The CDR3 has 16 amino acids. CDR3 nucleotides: TGTGCCAGCAGCCCCGGAGCGGGAGGAAACACAGATACGCAGTATTTT. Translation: CASSPGAGGNTDTQYF.

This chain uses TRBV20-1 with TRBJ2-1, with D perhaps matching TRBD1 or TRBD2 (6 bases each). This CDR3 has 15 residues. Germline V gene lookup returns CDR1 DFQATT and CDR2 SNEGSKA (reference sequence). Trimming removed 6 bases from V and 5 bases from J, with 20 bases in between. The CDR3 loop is CSATPGLEGDNEQFF. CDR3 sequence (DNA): TGCAGTGCCACTCCGGGACTCGAGGGGGACAATGAGCAGTTCTTC.